Given below is one TCR beta chain in context. Its antigen is unidentified. These data belong to a study of CD8+CD57+ T cells in acquired aplastic anemia. The study, taken as a whole, reports: Patients and controls turned out to have roughly 29 CD8+ CDR3 sequences in common.

The V and J ends lost 2 bases and 6 bases respectively, with 16 bases between them. Germline values: CDR1 LGHNA, CDR2 YSLEER. The CDR3 length is 16 residues. Before being chosen for sequencing, patients had shown CD8+CD57+ cell expansion by flow cytometry. Investigators profiled TCR beta VDJ and CDR3 from genomic DNA template. Using its own MiXCR run on the reads, TCRdb lists one record per CDR3 protein. The sample has more than 95,000 distinct CDR3 sequences; 40% are singletons. The V and J genes are TRBV4-3 and TRBJ1-4; the D gene is possibly TRBD1 (6 bases). The sequenced sample was sorted CD4+, CD8+, or CD8+CD57+ T cells (not recorded which) from PBMCs. This TCR came from a human donor with aplastic anemia. CDR3 DNA sequence: TGCGCCAGCAGCCAATTTAAGGGGGGATCGGATGAAAAACTGTTTTTT. Protein sequence: CASSQFKGGSDEKLFF.